These 7 T cell receptor beta chains share one sample of origin, sequenced in a study of blood T cell repertoires in COVID-19 (dated by TCRdb to 2018 to 2020). The method was the immunoSEQ multiplex PCR assay. Entries here come from immuneACCESS through TCRdb and include only in-frame sequences with V and J called. Some clones fail to appear in such tables; in the studies checked, an unresolved V gene covers under half of the shortfall, and the cause of the remainder is unknown. Counted in this sample were 50,000 to 55,000 clones; about 87% of them appeared once. The ten largest clones represent approximately 3.8% of the sample. Sequenced: peripheral blood. Receptors were obtained from a man aged 50-59 years with acute or convalescent COVID-19.

This rearrangement joins TRBV11-3 to TRBJ2-6, with D perhaps TRBD2 (7 bases). There are 15 residues in the CDR3. V lost 8 bases, J lost 2 bases, and 13 bases lay in between. CDR1 and CDR2 (germline): SGHNT, YENEEA. This CDR3 reads CASGRGGAGANVLTF. Written as DNA, the CDR3 is TGTGCCAGCGGAAGAGGGGGGGCTGGGGCCAACGTCCTGACTTTC.

J is TRBJ1-4 and V is TRBV6-5; D gene ambiguous. In germline, CDR1 is MNHEY, CDR2 SVGAGI. Trimming cost V 6 bases and J 4 bases, with 15 bases left between them. This CDR3 contains 15 residues. CDR3 protein: CASSVPSQFNEKLFF. In DNA, the CDR3 is TGTGCCAGCAGCGTACCCTCTCAGTTTAATGAAAAACTGTTTTTT.

V and J are TRBV19 and TRBJ1-6; D perhaps matches TRBD1 (5 bases). CDR3 length equals 14 residues. Germline V gene sequence: CDR1 LNHDA, CDR2 SQIVND (reference sequence). V was cut by 10 bases and J by 5 bases, with 15 bases left in between. This chain's CDR3 is CATATGGNNSPLHF. CDR3 nucleotide sequence: TGTGCCACCGCCACGGGGGGTAATAATTCACCCCTCCACTTT.

This chain uses TRBV5-1 with TRBJ2-3; D is unclear. V lost 1 base and J 2 bases, leaving 14 bases between the germline ends. The germline gives CDR1 SGHRS, CDR2 YFSETQ. This CDR3 comprises 16 residues. The CDR3 coding sequence is TGCGCCAGCAGCTTGTCCTTAATAGCCGACACAGATACGCAGTATTTT. Its protein is CASSLSLIADTDTQYF. The full variable domain, its missing parts supplied by reference TRBV5-1 and TRBJ2-3, is KAGVTQTPRYLIKTRGQQVTLSCSPISGHRSVSWYQQTPGQGLQFLFEYFSETQRNKGNFPGRFSGRQFSNSRSEMNVSTLELGDSALYLCASSLSLIADTDTQYFGPGTRLTVL.

V is TRBV11-3 and J is TRBJ2-3, with TRBD1 matching 7 bases. Germline V gene data show CDR1 as SGHNT and CDR2 as YENEEA. CDR3 length: 15 residues. The junction had 9 bases not matched to a gene; V was cut back by 5 bases and J by 4 bases. Written as DNA, the CDR3 is TGTGCCAGCAGCCATCCTCATACAGGGGCAGATACGCAGTATTTT. The encoded protein is CASSHPHTGADTQYF.

The chain employs TRBV4-1 and TRBJ2-6; a possible D gene is TRBD1 (6 bases). The V end was cut by 8 bases, the J end by 4 bases, with 12 bases between. In germline, CDR1 is MGHRA, CDR2 YSYEKL. CDR3 size: 14 residues. CDR3 bases: TGCGCCAGCCGGACAGCGCCCGGGGCCAACGTCCTGACTTTC. Amino acids: CASRTAPGANVLTF.

The chain joins TRBV5-1 to TRBJ1-1, with D unclear. The CDR3 contains 15 residues. The V gene's germline CDR1 is SGHRS and CDR2 YFSETQ. Trimming took 2 bases from V and 5 from J, leaving 16 bases between them. CDR3 protein: CASSFLAGGRTEAFF. The DNA for the CDR3 is TGCGCCAGCAGCTTCCTGGCGGGAGGGAGAACTGAAGCTTTCTTT. The entire variable domain, with the rest obtained from reference TRBV5-1 and TRBJ1-1, is as follows: KAGVTQTPRYLIKTRGQQVTLSCSPISGHRSVSWYQQTPGQGLQFLFEYFSETQRNKGNFPGRFSGRQFSNSRSEMNVSTLELGDSALYLCASSFLAGGRTEAFFGQGTRLTVV.